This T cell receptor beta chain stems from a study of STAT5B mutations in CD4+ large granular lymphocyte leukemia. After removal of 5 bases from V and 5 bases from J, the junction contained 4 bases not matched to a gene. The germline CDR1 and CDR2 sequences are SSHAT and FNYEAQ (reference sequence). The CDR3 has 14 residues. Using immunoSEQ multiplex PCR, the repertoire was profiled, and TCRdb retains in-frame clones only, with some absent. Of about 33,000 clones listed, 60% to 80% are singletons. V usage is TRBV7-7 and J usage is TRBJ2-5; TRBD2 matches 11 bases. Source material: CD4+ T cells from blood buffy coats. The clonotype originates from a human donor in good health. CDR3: CASSPTSGGETQYF. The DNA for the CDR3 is TGTGCCAGCAGCCCTACTAGCGGGGGTGAGACCCAGTACTTC. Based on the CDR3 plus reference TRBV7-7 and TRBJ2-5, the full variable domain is GAGVSQSPRYKVTKRGQDVTLRCDPISSHATLYWYQQALGQGPEFLTYFNYEAQPDKSGLPSDRFSAERPEGSISTLTIQRTEQRDSAMYRCASSPTSGGETQYFGPGTRLLVL.